The source of this T cell receptor (beta chain) is a study of blood T cell repertoires in COVID-19. Libraries were prepared by immunoSEQ multiplex PCR; TCRdb keeps only in-frame clonotypes and omits some of them. In the table there are about 65,000 clones, more than 90% of which are singletons. The TCR sequence derives from a man between 60 and 75 years old with acute or convalescent COVID-19. The material sequenced was peripheral blood.

DNA of the CDR3: TGTGCCAGCAGTTTAGGCGGACTTCCGAATTCACCCCTCCACTTT. This codes for CASSLGGLPNSPLHF. The V gene is TRBV27, the J gene TRBJ1-6; D unresolved. The CDR3 has 15 amino acids. V dropped 2 bases and J dropped 7 bases, with 12 bases sitting between them. In germline, CDR1 is MNHEY, CDR2 SMNVEV (reference sequence).